The source of this TCR beta chain is a study of early T cells in non-severe SARS-CoV-2 infection. Study summary: The sequenced material was bulk RNA from unsorted whole blood, and its chains were unpaired. Findings and limits, study-wide: Private and CD4 specificities were missed by VDJdb matching, which favored anti-spike CD8 responses.

Concerning this clonotype: As yet, its antigen is unknown.

Unique molecular identifiers (one per individual cDNA molecule) were attached. MiXCR, run by TCRdb on the 5' RACE reads, gives a single entry per CDR3 protein. The sample lists about 27,000 distinct CDR3 sequences, about 2.9% occurring once. The material sequenced was whole blood. The TCR sequence derives from an adult who was a healthcare worker with PCR-confirmed SARS-CoV-2 infection or an uninfected control (not recorded which).

This CDR3 is CASSLVSRVDTEAFF. The CDR3 region has the DNA TGTGCCAGCAGCTTAGTGAGCAGGGTTGACACTGAAGCTTTCTTT. The chain carries TRBV7-2 and TRBJ1-1; D is possibly TRBD1 (5 bases). The V end was cut by 1 base, the J end by 3 bases, with 12 bases between. Germline V gene data show CDR1 as SGHTA and CDR2 as FQGNSA. This CDR3 has 15 residues.